This TCR beta chain appears in the sequencing data of a study of cytomegalovirus exposure and HLA in healthy donors (dated by TCRdb to 2015 to 2018). A note on the overall study: In an earlier analysis of roughly 590 of the donors, 276 Gb of sequence data and 95 million to 130 million unique TCR beta sequences from about 179 million T cells were reported. Of the 300 to 450 genotyped donors, 75% to 85% were placed in the genetic ancestry cluster associated with self-reported Caucasian donors. Every discovery cohort repertoire had been produced on one sequencing platform. Both class I and class II loci were covered by HLA typing, at four-digit resolution. Using immunosequencing, the study profiled T cell repertoires from roughly 650 subjects and related those repertoires to cytomegalovirus serostatus. Typing coverage varied by locus: about 620-630 donors for A, B, C, DRB1 and DQB1; 522 for DQA1; more than 600 for DPA1; roughly 450 for DPB1. Besides the first cohort of some 670 subjects, a separate validation cohort made up of 120 or so different subjects was used. In the later analysis, no new phenotypic data were used to find candidate immune exposures; instead, reliance was placed on TCR beta sequences and their occurrence across donors. The study aimed to test whether cataloging public T cell receptors could reveal signatures of past pathogen exposure. Genome-wide SNP genotypes for about 60% of the 666 donors were used in a later genetic analysis, which treated that subset as a discovery cohort. In an earlier analysis of 500 to 650 of the donors, high-throughput TCR beta sequencing was used to judge whether each TCR beta V gene segment behaved as functional or pseudogenic. An early release that covered roughly 600 HLA-typed donors contained approximately 300 gigabases of sequencing data and roughly 84 million unique TCR sequences. A later analysis re-examined previously published TCR beta repertoires from over 500 donors and added high-resolution HLA genotyping to investigate patterns of TCR occurrence. On average, around 240,000 unique TCR beta nucleotide sequences were sequenced per donor among 398 genotyped donors of the cohort, with 15% to 20% of those sequences being non-productive. Donor age, sex, ethnicity and CMV serostatus were compiled alongside the repertoire data. The study combined high-throughput TCR immunosequencing, statistical association of individual TCRs with disease status, and machine learning to predict cytomegalovirus infection status. Because of strong linkage in the cohort, 5 or 6 DR-DQ haplotypes were treated as single units for association and clustering.

Overall study results and their limits: A cluster of highly shared sequence variants was judged likely to be a technical artifact of the sequencing pipeline. In a later analysis, HLA-associated TCR beta chains were found to be more clonally expanded and to have lower generation probabilities than equally common non-associated chains. This cohort had only TCR beta chains sequenced, and the lack of alpha or paired-chain data limited which features could be detected. V-gene and J-gene trimming of TCR beta chains was associated with a missense DCLRE1C variant in a later genetic analysis, and the association was replicated in an independent cohort. HLA typing was unavailable for some donors at each locus, so association tests used only the typed subset. Roughly uniform sequencing depth across donors was assumed in presence/absence analyses, although this assumption may not hold. A further reported finding was that TCR beta sequences accurately predicted the HLA-A and HLA-B alleles for most subjects in the first cohort. According to the authors, the approach could potentially be generalized to other disease states and immunological phenotypes. Because counts were too low, some 17 rarely observed V segments, including chromosome 9 orphons, were left out of the earlier analysis of some 640 of the donors. Broadly in line with IMGT annotations, most TCR beta V segments showed up in productive rearrangements about 87% or about 30% of the time in an earlier analysis of around 550 of the donors. A later genetic analysis reported fewer N-insertions in productive TCRs among donors in an Asian-associated ancestry cluster than the approximately 700-donor mean. A few of the identified cytomegalovirus-associated TCR beta chains were confirmed in vitro to be specific for cytomegalovirus antigens. The classifier was reported to diagnose cytomegalovirus status with high specificity and sensitivity in both the original cohort and the validation cohort. For the cohort, immune exposure information was limited to CMV serostatus. Because the 87-base-pair reads could not distinguish some IMGT-functional V segments, including TRBV6-2 and TRBV6-3, those segments were excluded. Linkage disequilibrium might explain the correlated functional status among segregating V segments, but an unknown experimental factor could not be ruled out. Assigning TCR associations to individual alleles was difficult when HLA alleles, especially DR and DQ, strongly co-occurred. A later analysis found that most CMV-associated TCR beta chains appeared HLA-restricted, with HLA associations seemingly driven largely by CMV exposure. In a later analysis, the rate of TCR association differed among HLA loci, with DRB1 alleles having the most associated TCRs and HLA-C alleles having the fewest. In a later analysis, about 17,000 TCR beta sequences were associated with specific HLA alleles at a false discovery rate of 0.05. Most TCR sequences were seen in very few donors, while some public TCRs were found in many individuals. Several of the top co-occurrence clusters appeared to be linked to parvovirus B19, influenza, CMV and Epstein-Barr virus, according to a later analysis. The study gave a list of roughly 150 TCR beta chains associated with cytomegalovirus.

Concerning this clone: The antigen it binds to is not known. Base quality data are lacking; no much larger clone is found one base away.

The cohort was made up of 500 to 850 healthy bone marrow donors. At the time of sampling, every cohort member was nominally healthy, though immune exposures that went unrecorded were likely present. The donor was CMV seronegative and was included in the group of about 400 seronegative cohort members. Each donor provided a peripheral blood sample, and peripheral blood mononuclear cells were used for TCR beta sequencing. The Qiagen DNeasy Blood Extraction Kit was used to extract genomic DNA from the blood cell samples. Receptor libraries were prepared by the immunoSEQ multiplex PCR assay. A mixture of 60 forward primers for TCR Vbeta segments and 13 reverse primers for TCR Jbeta segments was used in the multiplex PCR. The CDR3 region of rearranged TCR beta genes was amplified from genomic DNA by a multiplex PCR assay. The amplified TCR beta libraries were sequenced on the Illumina HiSeq System as 87-base-pair reads. Turning to the authors' computational methods: A later analysis counted 75 million to 100 million unique TCR beta chains across the 650 to 800 repertoires, and some 11 million of these chains were shared by at least two donors. Raw reads were error-corrected and collapsed into unique sequences with a nearest-neighbor algorithm that merged closely related sequences to remove PCR and sequencing errors. To assign V, D and J gene segments, CDR3 sequences were aligned to IMGT reference sequences. For a sequence to be retained, a match of at least six nucleotides to both a V gene segment and a J gene segment was required. Rearrangements were called productive when the CDR3 lacked stop codons and stayed in frame with V and J; all others were non-productive. CDR3 was defined by IMGT convention, running from the second conserved V-encoded cysteine to the conserved J-encoded phenylalanine. The earlier analysis of about 640 of the donors excluded any sequence lacking an unambiguous match to a single V gene segment. In an earlier analysis of almost 600 of the donors, a V segment was called functional when productive rearrangements were above 56.7%, and segregating when the standard deviation between donors exceeded 5%. A statistical classification framework was built for diagnosing cytomegalovirus status from the catalog of TCR beta chain sequences. In a later analysis, V and J genes were assigned by comparing TCR nucleotide sequences against IMGT/GENE-DB human TR gene sequences. Using the TCRdist pipeline, a later analysis assigned CDR3 sequences along with most-parsimonious VDJ recombination scenarios. In a later analysis, each TCR beta chain was defined by its CDR3 amino acid sequence together with its V-gene family, and reads without a unique V-gene family were excluded. To address suspected cross-contamination and a sequencing artifact, a later analysis removed around 590 highly shared, low-generation-probability nucleotide sequences. In a later analysis, a clonal expansion index was calculated for each public chain from normalized within-repertoire ranks of inferred template counts. In a later analysis, generation probabilities were computed with a VDJ recombination model fitted to out-of-frame rearrangements, and the resulting probabilities were checked against IGoR. Hypergeometric tests were used in a later analysis to score TCR-TCR, TCR-HLA and TCR-CMV co-occurrence, with a repertoire-size bias correction applied to the TCR pairs. A later analysis estimated false discovery rates by permuting HLA or CMV assignments 20 times. In a later analysis, co-occurring TCRs were grouped using DBSCAN, and TCRdist sequence similarity was added for clustering within HLA-allele-positive subsets. Repertoires with fewer than 30,000 or more than 120,000 public chains were left out of co-occurrence clustering, as were a handful of repertoires with anomalous nucleotide sharing. TCRdb stores this immuneACCESS table with in-frame sequences only. Part of the clones is absent; in the studies checked, under half of the shortfall reflects unresolved V genes, and no reason is known for the rest. That table is the source of V, J and clone size, and D and trimming were worked out from the DNA. Counted in this sample were around 130,000 clones; over 75% of them appeared once. About 1.8% of the sample is held by the ten biggest clonotypes.

CDR1 SGHRS and CDR2 YFSETQ were looked up in the germline V gene. V gives up 1 base and J gives up 5 bases, and the segment between their germline ends measures 12 bases. From the cysteine through the phenylalanine, the CDR3 covers 14 amino acids. The CDR3 DNA has 42 bases and is translated from base 1. The sequence was collected from a man aged 35-49 years in good health and CMV-seronegative. Sequenced sample: PBMCs. The sequence joins TRBV5-1 to TRBJ2-5; no D segment can be confidently identified. The CDR3 corresponds to CASSLLAAGETQYF. The nucleotide sequence is TGCGCCAGCAGCTTGTTGGCGGCCGGGGAGACCCAGTACTTC.